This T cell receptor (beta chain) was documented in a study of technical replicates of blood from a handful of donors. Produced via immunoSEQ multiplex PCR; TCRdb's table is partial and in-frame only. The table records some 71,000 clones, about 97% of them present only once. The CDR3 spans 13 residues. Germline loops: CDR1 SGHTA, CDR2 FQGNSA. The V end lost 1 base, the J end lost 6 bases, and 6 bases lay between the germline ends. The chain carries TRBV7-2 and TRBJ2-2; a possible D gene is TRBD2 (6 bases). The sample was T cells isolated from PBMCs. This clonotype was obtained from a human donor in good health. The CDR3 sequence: CASSLGEAGELFF. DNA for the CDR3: TGTGCCAGCAGCTTAGGGGAGGCCGGGGAGCTGTTTTTT.